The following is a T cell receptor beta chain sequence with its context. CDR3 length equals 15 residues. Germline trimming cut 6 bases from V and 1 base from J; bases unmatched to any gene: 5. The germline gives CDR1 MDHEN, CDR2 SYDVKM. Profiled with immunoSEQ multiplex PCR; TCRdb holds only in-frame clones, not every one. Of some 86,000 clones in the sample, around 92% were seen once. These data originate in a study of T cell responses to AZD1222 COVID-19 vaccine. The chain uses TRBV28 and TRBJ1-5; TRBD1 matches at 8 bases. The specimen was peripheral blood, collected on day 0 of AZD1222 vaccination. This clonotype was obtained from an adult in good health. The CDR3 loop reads CASRPGGSSNQPQHF. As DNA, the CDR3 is TGTGCCAGCAGGCCAGGGGGCTCGAGCAATCAGCCCCAGCATTTT. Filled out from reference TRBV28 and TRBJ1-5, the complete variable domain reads DVKVTQSSRYLVKRTGEKVFLECVQDMDHENMFWYRQDPGLGLRLIYFSYDVKMKEKGDIPEGYSVSREKKERFSLILESASTNQTSMYLCASRPGGSSNQPQHFGDGTRLSIL.